These 23 T cell receptor beta chains came from one sample sequenced in a study of blood T cell repertoires in COVID-19. TCRdb keeps only in-frame clones here, not all; method: immunoSEQ multiplex PCR. The sample yields 150,000 to 200,000 clones, roughly 90% seen once. What was sequenced was PBMCs or T cells enriched from blood (not recorded which). The source is a woman in her fifties or sixties who had recovered from COVID-19.

This clone has just one count. The chain couples TRBV6-6 to TRBJ1-1; TRBD1 matches at 9 bases. The length of the CDR3 is 15 residues. Germline V gene lookup returns CDR1 MNHNY and CDR2 SVGAGI (reference sequence). V shed 5 bases and J 6 bases; nucleotides not matched to a gene: 10. CDR3 sequence: CASSPTGQGLAEAFF. The CDR3 coding sequence is TGTGCCAGCAGTCCGACGGGACAGGGATTGGCTGAAGCTTTCTTT.

Here the CDR3 reads CASTKDRGRDTEAFF. CDR3 in DNA: TGTGCCAGTACCAAAGACCGGGGGAGGGACACTGAAGCTTTCTTT. V and J are TRBV19 and TRBJ1-1; D is possibly TRBD1 (5 bases). This CDR3 spans 15 amino acids. The ends were cut back, 7 bases at V and 3 bases at J, with 18 bases in the middle. Germline-derived CDR1 and CDR2 are LNHDA and SQIVND (reference sequence).

J is TRBJ2-3 and V is TRBV3-1 (or the pseudogene TRBV3-2), with no clear D. Germline V gene data show CDR1 as LGHDT and CDR2 as YNNKEL (reference sequence). The CDR3 consists of 14 residues. V was trimmed by 2 bases and J by 3 bases, leaving 9 bases between them. CDR3 sequence: CASSQPPRTDTQYF. DNA of the CDR3: TGTGCCAGCAGCCAACCCCCTAGGACAGATACGCAGTATTTT.

The CDR3 reads CASSPRQPGANVLTF. DNA for the CDR3: TGTGCCAGCAGTCCGCGCCAACCTGGGGCCAACGTCCTGACTTTC. This chain connects TRBV6-5 to TRBJ2-6; D gene unclear. This CDR3 has 15 amino acids. Germline CDR1 reads MNHEY; CDR2 reads SVGAGI. V was shortened by 5 bases and J by 2 bases, with 10 bases between the two germline ends.

The rearrangement joins TRBV14 to TRBJ1-1; D gene uncertain. CDR3 length equals 13 residues. In germline, CDR1 is SGHDN, CDR2 FVKESK. Trimming pared 0 bases from V and 4 bases from J, leaving 6 bases between. CDR3 in amino acids: CASSQDRVTEAFF. In DNA form, the CDR3 reads TGTGCCAGCAGCCAAGATCGGGTCACTGAAGCTTTCTTT. Combining the CDR3 with reference TRBV14 and TRBJ1-1 gives the whole variable domain EAGVTQFPSHSVIEKGQTVTLRCDPISGHDNLYWYRRVMGKEIKFLLHFVKESKQDESGMPNNRFLAERTGGTYSTLKVQPAELEDSGVYFCASSQDRVTEAFFGQGTRLTVV.

This clone was observed a handful of times. The chain has TRBV19 and TRBJ1-2, with 7 bases lining up with TRBD1. Germline-derived CDR1 and CDR2 are LNHDA and SQIVND (reference sequence). This CDR3 contains 15 residues. The junction had 17 bases not matched to a gene; V was cut back by 8 bases and J by 8 bases. The CDR3, as DNA: TGTGCCAGTTCCGAGCAGGCAGGGGGTAGTGTGGGCTACACCTTC. Translated: CASSEQAGGSVGYTF.

The chain uses TRBV6-1 and TRBJ1-1; a possible D gene is TRBD1 (5 bases). Trimming cost V 2 bases and J 2 bases, with 6 bases left between them. The CDR3 contains 13 residues. Germline loops: CDR1 MNHNS, CDR2 SASEGT. The DNA of the CDR3 is TGTGCCAGCAGTGAACAGGGCAACACTGAAGCTTTCTTT. It yields the protein CASSEQGNTEAFF.

The chain links TRBV9 to TRBJ2-3; 10 nucleotides match TRBD2. The V gene's germline CDR1 is SGDLS and CDR2 YYNGEE. The CDR3 is 15 residues long. The V segment lost 9 bases and the J segment 5 bases; nucleotides outside the gene matches: 12. This CDR3 is CATGELAGAGDTQYF. The CDR3 region has the DNA TGTGCCACCGGGGAGCTAGCGGGGGCCGGAGATACGCAGTATTTT.

The chain uses TRBV2 and TRBJ1-2; tentatively, D is TRBD1 (6 bases). Between the trimmed V and J ends, which lost 6 bases and 8 bases, there was a span of 25 bases. The CDR3 is 16 residues long. Per germline, CDR1 SNHLY and CDR2 FYNNEI. CDR3 sequence (DNA): TGTGCCAGCAGCCCTACGACGGGACACCCCCCAGAGGGCTACACCTTC. Translation: CASSPTTGHPPEGYTF.

This CDR3 is CASRGRGETEAFF. CDR3 nucleotide sequence: TGTGCCAGTAGGGGGAGGGGAGAAACTGAAGCTTTCTTT. The chain employs TRBV19 and TRBJ1-1, with a tentative D call TRBD1 (5 bases). The CDR3 loop spans 13 amino acids. Trimming took 6 bases from V and 5 from J, leaving 13 bases between them. Germline V gene data show CDR1 as LNHDA and CDR2 as SQIVND (reference sequence).

This chain joins TRBV4-2 and TRBJ2-3; 7 bases align to TRBD2. Per germline, CDR1 LGHNA and CDR2 YNFKEQ. The CDR3 covers 16 residues. With V trimmed by 0 bases and J by 3 bases, 6 bases remained unmatched. Here the CDR3 reads CASSQEAASGTDTQYF. CDR3 bases: TGTGCCAGCAGCCAAGAGGCGGCTAGCGGAACAGATACGCAGTATTTT.

The chain has TRBV19 and TRBJ2-3; tentative D call: TRBD1 (5 bases). CDR1 is LNHDA and CDR2 is SQIVND in the germline V gene (reference sequence). CDR3 length: 15 amino acids. With 8 bases removed from V and 0 bases from J, the gap between germline ends came to 15 bases. CDR3 loop: CASCLGLSSTDTQYF. The CDR3 DNA follows: TGTGCCAGTTGCCTGGGGCTTTCTAGCACAGATACGCAGTATTTT.

The genes are TRBV6-5 and TRBJ1-5, with a possible D match to TRBD1 (5 bases). V gave up 7 bases and J gave up 1 base, with 11 bases separating them. Per the germline V gene, CDR1 is MNHEY and CDR2 is SVGAGI. The CDR3 runs 14 residues. CDR3 DNA sequence: TGTGCCAGCATTGGGGCGAGGAGCAATCAGCCCCAGCATTTT. This sequence encodes CASIGARSNQPQHF.

The J gene is TRBJ1-2, the V gene TRBV18, with 12 bases lining up with TRBD1. The V segment lost 5 bases and the J segment 2 bases; nucleotides outside the gene matches: 12. Germline loops: CDR1 KGHSH, CDR2 LQKENI. The CDR3 contains 18 residues. CDR3 DNA: TGTGCCAGCTCAACCGCCGGGACAGGGGGCGCGGGGAACTATGGCTACACCTTC. Translation: CASSTAGTGGAGNYGYTF.

This clone was counted once. The chain joins TRBV18 to TRBJ2-7, with a possible D match to TRBD1 (5 bases). CDR3 size: 15 residues. V was clipped by 3 bases and J by 3 bases, with 15 bases between them. Per germline, CDR1 KGHSH and CDR2 LQKENI. The CDR3 coding sequence is TGTGCCAGCTCACCTATCGACAGCTCACACTACGAGCAGTACTTC. It specifies CASSPIDSSHYEQYF.

The V gene is TRBV7-2, the J gene TRBJ2-5; 13 bases map to TRBD2. CDR1 is SGHTA, CDR2 FQGNSA, per germline. This CDR3 comprises 17 residues. J was trimmed by 2 bases and V by 4 bases; bases with no gene match: 7. CDR3 DNA: TGTGCCAGCAGCTCCGGACTAGCGGGGGTCTTACAAGAGACCCAGTACTTC. Translation: CASSSGLAGVLQETQYF.

The chain recombines TRBV19 with TRBJ1-3; no reliable D call. Per germline, CDR1 LNHDA and CDR2 SQIVND (reference sequence). This CDR3 is 12 amino acids long. V was shortened by 5 bases and J by 4 bases, with 6 bases between the two germline ends. This chain's CDR3 is CASSLTGNTIYF. The CDR3 DNA follows: TGTGCCAGTAGTTTAACAGGAAACACCATATATTTT.

J is TRBJ1-4 and V is TRBV5-1; 7 nucleotides match TRBD1. Trimming removed 7 bases from V and 3 bases from J; junction bases left unmatched: 3. From germline, CDR1 is SGHRS and CDR2 YFSETQ. The CDR3 covers 13 residues. The DNA for the CDR3 is TGCGCCAGCGGAGACAGGGCTAATGAAAAACTGTTTTTT. Translating it yields CASGDRANEKLFF. Together with reference TRBV5-1 and TRBJ1-4, the CDR3 gives the full variable domain: KAGVTQTPRYLIKTRGQQVTLSCSPISGHRSVSWYQQTPGQGLQFLFEYFSETQRNKGNFPGRFSGRQFSNSRSEMNVSTLELGDSALYLCASGDRANEKLFFGSGTQLSVL.

V is TRBV28 and J is TRBJ2-2, with D possibly TRBD2 on 5 matching bases. The CDR3 length is 15 residues. The germline V gene has CDR1 MDHEN and CDR2 SYDVKM. V lost 1 base and J lost 6, with 12 bases in between. The CDR3 loop is CASSLLRVWAGELFF. CDR3 bases: TGTGCCAGCAGTTTATTGAGGGTGTGGGCCGGGGAGCTGTTTTTT.

V and J are TRBV6-2 or TRBV6-3 and TRBJ1-6, with TRBD1 matching over 9 bases. Germline CDR1 is MNHEY and CDR2 is SVGEGT. Trimming took 5 bases from V and 8 from J; bases not matched to a gene: 4. The CDR3 spans 14 residues. In DNA, the CDR3 is TGTGCCAGCAGTCCCGACAGGGGGGATTCACCCCTCCACTTT. Translation: CASSPDRGDSPLHF.

The CDR3 coding sequence is TGTGCCAGCAGAGAGGGGGGGACAGGGGCACCCCTCCACTTT. This codes for CASREGGTGAPLHF. The chain has TRBV2 and TRBJ1-6, with TRBD1 identical over 10 bases. The J segment lost 11 bases and the V segment lost 6 bases, leaving 7 bases of the junction unmatched. In germline, CDR1 is SNHLY, CDR2 FYNNEI. The CDR3 sequence is 14 residues long.

The chain joins TRBV27 to TRBJ1-1, with 11 bases identical to TRBD1. This CDR3 is 16 amino acids long. Germline-derived CDR1 and CDR2 are MNHEY and SMNVEV (reference sequence). Trimming cost V 5 bases and J 1 base; bases outside gene matches: 6. In DNA form, the CDR3 reads TGTGCCAGCAGTCCGGGGACAGGGGGTGGGAACACTGAAGCTTTCTTT. This translates into CASSPGTGGGNTEAFF.

V is TRBV18 and J is TRBJ2-7; D is possibly TRBD1 (5 bases). Germline loops: CDR1 KGHSH, CDR2 LQKENI. V lost 4 bases and J lost 0, with 13 bases in between. The CDR3 is 15 residues long. The CDR3, as DNA: TGTGCCAGCTCACTCGACAGACACCTCTCCTACGAGCAGTACTTC. This translates into CASSLDRHLSYEQYF.